This T cell receptor (beta chain) was captured by sequencing in a study of human T cells and chemical hapten exposure. With 7 bases removed from V and 1 base from J, the gap between germline ends came to 11 bases. This CDR3 spans 13 amino acids. Germline-derived CDR1 and CDR2 are SQVTM and ANQGSEA. This clonotype was counted a few times. TCRdb processed the RACE reads anew with MiXCR; each CDR3 protein has one entry. The sample consists of about 120,000 distinct CDR3 sequences, roughly an eighth of them appearing once. Time point indicated: patch test 1, 2 weeks after DPC sensitization. Treatment here: therapeutic diphenylcyclopropenone sensitization with weekly scalp DPC.

Sequencing was performed on whole blood, taken in connection with sensitization to the hapten diphenylcyclopropenone (DPC). The receptor's source is a man younger than 30 with alopecia areata. Some clones in this sample may be carry-over from other donors' samples. V usage is TRBV29-1 and J usage is TRBJ2-1, with D unresolved. The CDR3 loop is CSAVGRSYNEQFF. CDR3 DNA: TGCAGCGCCGTCGGCAGGTCCTACAATGAGCAGTTCTTC.